This T cell receptor (beta chain) was profiled in a study of T cell repertoires in urothelial bladder cancer (dated by TCRdb to about 2019). In the study overall: Of the approximately 12 resected lesions, three were clinical stage cT0, three were cTa, three were cT1 and three were cT2 or greater. In the study, clonality of the TCR repertoire in bladder tumors was compared against clonality in benign bladder inflammation. Around 13 patients with bladder lesions undergoing transurethral resection were identified prospectively. Around twelve resected bladder lesions, made up of urothelial carcinoma (UC+) and benign (UC-) specimens, were studied.

Resected bladder lesions that lacked urothelial carcinoma were classed as benign (UC-) specimens. Bladder lesion specimens were obtained at transurethral resection and were stored at -80C. From bladder specimens obtained at transurethral resection, DNA was extracted. Study-level results and caveats: In carcinoma specimens, one T-cell clone made up as much as 17% of infiltrating lymphocytes, versus approximately 1.9% in benign specimens. Median tumor infiltrating lymphocyte percentage was approximately 1.9% in carcinoma specimens and approximately 13% in benign specimens. Urothelial carcinoma specimens contained fewer T cells than benign specimens, with a median of approximately 5,000 versus 26,000.

Of note for this clone: Its antigen target is currently unknown. Base qualities were left out, and no much larger clone turns up one base away.

Looking up the germline V gene (reference sequence) yields CDR1 GTSNPN and CDR2 SVGIG. The V and J ends are trimmed by 7 bases and 4 bases, leaving 13 bases between them. Including the terminal cysteine and phenylalanine, the CDR3 comprises 12 residues. Only CDR3 DNA is held: 36 bases, read in frame from base 1. The TCR beta chain CDR3 region was sequenced with the immunoSEQ assay. The published analysis was carried out like this. For each specimen, the T-cell fraction, clonal dominance, and maximum TCR clone frequency were calculated. TCRdb limited this immuneACCESS table to in-frame rearrangements with V and J called. A share of clones is missing; checked studies link under half to unresolved V genes, and the rest is unexplained. V and J calls and clone size are copied from that table; D and trimming were computed from the DNA. Across this sample there are 10,000 or so clones, with more than 60% seen only once. Less than 7% of the sample is in the top ten clones.

The V and J genes are TRBV30 and TRBJ1-2; the D segment cannot be called with confidence. Input material: tumor-infiltrating cells from bladder cancer. The TCR was taken from a human donor with a benign inflammatory bladder lesion. The CDR3 protein sequence reads: CASVAGFYGYTF. The nucleotides read TGTGCCTCCGTCGCGGGCTTCTATGGCTACACCTTC.